The 15 T cell receptor beta chains below were found in one sample sequenced in a study of blood T cell repertoires in COVID-19. Data came from immunoSEQ multiplex PCR; TCRdb stores just in-frame clones and leaves some out. The sample has a few hundred thousand clones, roughly 87% seen once. Sequenced sample: PBMCs or T cells enriched from blood (not recorded which). Every receptor here comes from a woman aged 30 to 39 who had recovered from COVID-19.

The genes are TRBV28 and TRBJ2-5, with D possibly TRBD1 on 6 matching bases. CDR1 is MDHEN and CDR2 is SYDVKM in the germline V gene. The V and J ends lost 3 bases and 0 bases respectively, with 20 bases between them. The CDR3 spans 18 residues. The CDR3 reads CASSFTVWGPGDQETQYF. CDR3 nucleotide sequence: TGTGCCAGCAGTTTCACCGTTTGGGGGCCCGGGGACCAAGAGACCCAGTACTTC.

V and J are TRBV7-9 and TRBJ2-7; 8 positions match TRBD2. This CDR3 spans 16 amino acids. CDR1 and CDR2 from the germline V gene are SEHNR and FQNEAQ (reference sequence). After removal of 4 bases from V and 2 bases from J, the junction contained 10 bases not matched to a gene. CDR3 in DNA: TGTGCCAGCAGCTCCCATCTAGCGGGCCTTGCCTACGAGCAGTACTTC. This translates into CASSSHLAGLAYEQYF.

This sequence joins TRBV5-4 and TRBJ2-7; TRBD1 might be the D (5 bases). CDR3 size: 14 residues. Germline CDR1 reads SGHNT; CDR2 reads YYREEE (reference sequence). Deletions cut 4 bases from V and 2 bases from J, with 13 bases between. The CDR3 region has the DNA TGTGCCAGCAGCATCACAACAGGAGCCTACGAGCAGTACTTC. Its translation is CASSITTGAYEQYF.

This clone appeared a few times. The V gene is TRBV6-5, the J gene TRBJ2-1, with D possibly matching TRBD1 (6 bases). The V gene lost 5 bases and the J gene lost 12 bases, with 14 bases spanning the gap. This CDR3 has 12 amino acids. Looked up from germline, CDR1 is MNHEY and CDR2 is SVGAGI. The CDR3 reads CASSNRDILQFF. As DNA, the CDR3 is TGTGCCAGCAGTAATCGGGACATTTTGCAGTTCTTC.

Remarks on this clone: This same CDR3 is encoded by further DNA sequences in the sample. V and J are TRBV27 and TRBJ1-2; tentatively, D is TRBD1 (6 bases). The CDR3 covers 14 residues. Trimming pared 2 bases from V and 5 bases from J, leaving 12 bases between. Germline V lookup: CDR1 MNHEY, CDR2 SMNVEV (reference sequence). The CDR3 region is CASSLGGGLYGYTF. The CDR3 nucleotides are TGTGCCAGCAGTTTAGGCGGGGGCTTATATGGCTACACCTTC.

This rearrangement joins TRBV28 to TRBJ1-6; D is uncertain. V was shortened by 7 bases and J by 7 bases, with 14 bases between the two germline ends. This CDR3 has 14 amino acids. CDR1 is MDHEN and CDR2 is SYDVKM in the germline V gene. CDR3 in DNA: TGTGCCAGCATGTCTGGCAGTAAGAATTCACCCCTCCACTTT. It translates to CASMSGSKNSPLHF. The whole variable domain, filled in from reference TRBV28 and TRBJ1-6, reads DVKVTQSSRYLVKRTGEKVFLECVQDMDHENMFWYRQDPGLGLRLIYFSYDVKMKEKGDIPEGYSVSREKKERFSLILESASTNQTSMYLCASMSGSKNSPLHFGNGTRLTVT.

The rearrangement uses TRBV7-2 and TRBJ2-1, with TRBD2 matching 8 bases. The CDR3 spans 17 residues. Germline V gene data show CDR1 as SGHTA and CDR2 as FQGNSA. Unmatched junction bases numbered 10, after V lost 2 bases and J lost 4 bases. CDR3 nucleotide sequence: TGTGCCAGCAGCTTAAAGGCTAGCGGGCTCCTTTACAATGAGCAGTTCTTC. It yields the protein CASSLKASGLLYNEQFF. Based on the CDR3 plus reference TRBV7-2 and TRBJ2-1, the full variable domain is GAGVSQSPSNKVTEKGKDVELRCDPISGHTALYWYRQSLGQGLEFLIYFQGNSAPDKSGLPSDRFSAERTGGSVSTLTIQRTQQEDSAVYLCASSLKASGLLYNEQFFGPGTRLTVL.

The chain has TRBV20-1 and TRBJ2-7; D is undetermined. The germline V gene has CDR1 DFQATT and CDR2 SNEGSKA (reference sequence). Trimming stripped 3 bases from V and 4 bases from J, with 7 bases between. This CDR3 contains 11 residues. CDR3 region: CSASSTYEQYF. The DNA of the CDR3 is TGCAGTGCTAGCTCGACATACGAGCAGTACTTC.

With respect to this clone: The sample carries other DNA sequences with the same CDR3. This chain uses TRBV27 with TRBJ1-2, with TRBD1 matching over 12 bases. V lost 2 bases to trimming and J lost 8 bases; unmatched junction nucleotides: 0. Per the germline V gene, CDR1 is MNHEY and CDR2 is SMNVEV (reference sequence). This CDR3 contains 13 residues. The DNA for the CDR3 is TGTGCCAGCAGTTTAGGGACAGGGGGCGGCTACACCTTC. This translates into CASSLGTGGGYTF.

This clone was recorded only once. This CDR3 is also generated by other DNA sequences in the sample. The rearrangement links TRBV18 to TRBJ2-3; 8 bases line up with TRBD1. V was clipped by 3 bases and J by 1 base; unmatched bases: 0. The CDR3 is 14 residues long. Germline V gene data show CDR1 as KGHSH and CDR2 as LQKENI. The CDR3 DNA follows: TGTGCCAGCTCACCGGACAGGGGCACAGATACGCAGTATTTT. It yields the protein CASSPDRGTDTQYF.

The CDR3 bases are TGTGCCATCCCTAGCGGAACCTCTAGCACAGATACGCAGTATTTT. Translated, it gives CAIPSGTSSTDTQYF. This chain connects TRBV2 to TRBJ2-3; 7 bases fit TRBD2. Germline V gene sequence: CDR1 SNHLY, CDR2 FYNNEI. This CDR3 is built from 15 residues. Trimming took 10 bases from V and 0 from J; bases not matched to a gene: 10.

This chain connects TRBV18 to TRBJ1-4; 7 nucleotides agree with TRBD1. Germline loops: CDR1 KGHSH, CDR2 LQKENI. V gave up 1 base and J gave up 7 bases; unmatched junction bases: 9. The CDR3 runs 16 residues. In nucleotides, the CDR3 is TGTGCCAGCTCACCACGCCGACAGGGAGCGGGTGAAAAACTGTTTTTT. The encoded protein is CASSPRRQGAGEKLFF. The entire variable domain, with the rest obtained from reference TRBV18 and TRBJ1-4, is as follows: NAGVMQNPRHLVRRRGQEARLRCSPMKGHSHVYWYRQLPEEGLKFMVYLQKENIIDESGMPKERFSAEFPKEGPSILRIQQVVRGDSAAYFCASSPRRQGAGEKLFFGSGTQLSVL.

The chain is built from TRBV5-1 and TRBJ1-1; D remains unclear. Germline V gene data show CDR1 as SGHRS and CDR2 as YFSETQ. The CDR3 is 14 residues long. Trimming removed 4 bases at V and 1 base at J, with 11 bases between. CDR3 sequence: CASSDPRENTEAFF. CDR3 in DNA: TGCGCCAGCAGCGATCCCCGGGAGAACACTGAAGCTTTCTTT. The complete variable domain, with remaining parts taken from reference TRBV5-1 and TRBJ1-1, reads KAGVTQTPRYLIKTRGQQVTLSCSPISGHRSVSWYQQTPGQGLQFLFEYFSETQRNKGNFPGRFSGRQFSNSRSEMNVSTLELGDSALYLCASSDPRENTEAFFGQGTRLTVV.

The gene calls are TRBV4-2 and TRBJ1-1; D is unresolved. The V and J ends lost 0 bases and 0 bases respectively, with 2 bases between them. Germline V lookup: CDR1 LGHNA, CDR2 YNFKEQ. This CDR3 is 13 amino acids long. The CDR3, as DNA: TGTGCCAGCAGCCAAGACATGAACACTGAAGCTTTCTTT. Residues: CASSQDMNTEAFF.

The chain links TRBV13 to TRBJ2-1, with 13 bases aligning to TRBD2. V lost 4 bases and J lost 8; bases outside the gene matches: 8. Germline loops: CDR1 PRHDT, CDR2 FYEKMQ (reference sequence). This CDR3 has 16 amino acids. As DNA, the CDR3 is TGTGCCAGCAGCTATTTCGGGACTAGCGGGAATCATGAGCAGTTCTTC. It codes for CASSYFGTSGNHEQFF. Using reference TRBV13 and TRBJ2-1 for the parts outside the CDR3, the full variable domain is AAGVIQSPRHLIKEKRETATLKCYPIPRHDTVYWYQQGPGQDPQFLISFYEKMQSDKGSIPDRFSAQQFSDYHSELNMSSLELGDSALYFCASSYFGTSGNHEQFFGPGTRLTVL.